One and the same sample provided the 19 T cell receptor beta chains below, sequenced in a study of T cell responses to AZD1222 COVID-19 vaccine. The repertoire was sequenced with immunoSEQ multiplex PCR; TCRdb's copy has only in-frame clones and lacks some. Of approximately 80,000 clones detected, 70% to 90% appear once; the ten largest clones hold around 10%. The material sequenced was peripheral blood, taken 28 days after the second AZD1222 dose. Source of these receptors: an adult who received the AZD1222 COVID-19 vaccine.

The genes are TRBV18 and TRBJ2-3; TRBD2 aligns across 7 bases. The CDR3 totals 16 residues. Trimming took 1 base from V and 0 from J; bases not matched to a gene: 4. Germline loops: CDR1 KGHSH, CDR2 LQKENI. This chain's CDR3 is CASSPRLAPSTDTQYF. CDR3 nucleotide sequence: TGTGCCAGCTCACCACGACTAGCCCCTAGCACAGATACGCAGTATTTT.

This clone appeared once. The genes are TRBV7-9 and TRBJ1-6; 7 bases match TRBD1. This CDR3 has 14 residues. V shed 6 bases and J 8 bases; nucleotides not matched to a gene: 7. Per germline, CDR1 SEHNR and CDR2 FQNEAQ (reference sequence). The CDR3 DNA is TGTGCCAGCAGGGGGGACAGCGCCCATTCACCCCTCCACTTT. Its protein is CASRGDSAHSPLHF.

V is TRBV14 and J is TRBJ1-1; no firm D call. The CDR3 contains 14 residues. The V gene lost 0 bases and the J gene lost 4 bases, with 9 bases spanning the gap. The V gene's germline CDR1 is SGHDN and CDR2 FVKESK. The CDR3 DNA reads TGTGCCAGCAGCCAAGAGGCGCGGGGCACTGAAGCTTTCTTT. It yields the protein CASSQEARGTEAFF.

This clone is medium-sized (0.01 to 0.1%). This chain connects TRBV10-3 to TRBJ2-2; 7 bases line up with TRBD2. There are 16 residues in the CDR3. With V trimmed by 6 bases and J by 1 base, 8 bases remained unmatched. Germline V lookup: CDR1 ENHRY, CDR2 SYGVKD. The CDR3 loop is CAISKTSSGNTGELFF. The CDR3 nucleotides read TGTGCCATCAGCAAAACCTCTAGCGGGAACACCGGGGAGCTGTTTTTT.

The chain employs TRBV6-2 or TRBV6-3 and TRBJ2-5; possible D gene TRBD1, 7 bases. The CDR3 has 15 amino acids. Per germline, CDR1 MNHEY and CDR2 SVGEGT. Trimming shortened V by 2 bases and J by 2 bases, and 12 bases separated the two germline ends. The CDR3 DNA is TGTGCCAGCAGTTACAGGCAGGGGGGACAAGAGACCCAGTACTTC. Protein sequence: CASSYRQGGQETQYF.

The chain combines TRBV4-1 with TRBJ2-1, with 12 nucleotides matching TRBD2. J gave up 14 bases and V 0 bases, and 17 bases lay outside the gene matches. The CDR3 covers 18 residues. Germline values: CDR1 MGHRA, CDR2 YSYEKL. In DNA, the CDR3 is TGCGCCAGCAGCCAAGAAAACAGGGGCGCTAGCGGGAGGGCCTTGGAGTTCTTC. Translation gives CASSQENRGASGRALEFF.

This clone has only one observation. The chain carries TRBV5-1 and TRBJ2-3, with a tentative D call TRBD2 (5 bases). The CDR3 runs 12 residues. The germline V gene encodes CDR1 SGHRS and CDR2 YFSETQ. Trimming removed 4 bases from V and 7 bases from J, with 10 bases in between. CDR3 in DNA: TGCGCCAGCAGCAAGACTACCAATACGCAGTATTTT. Amino acids: CASSKTTNTQYF.

This CDR3 is CASSQTSGGNQPQHF. CDR3 coding DNA: TGTGCCAGCAGCCAAACCTCAGGGGGGAATCAGCCCCAGCATTTT. The chain uses TRBV3-1 (or the pseudogene TRBV3-2) and TRBJ1-5; TRBD1 agrees at 7 bases. Unmatched junction bases numbered 5, after V lost 2 bases and J lost 4 bases. The CDR3 length is 15 residues. The germline V gene has CDR1 LGHDT and CDR2 YNNKEL (reference sequence).

The V gene is TRBV11-3, the J gene TRBJ2-1; D not resolved. Germline V gives CDR1 SGHNT, CDR2 YENEEA. Trimming removed 6 bases at V and 6 bases at J, with 12 bases between. CDR3 length: 13 amino acids. The CDR3 reads CASRYGNINEQFF. The CDR3 DNA sequence: TGTGCCAGCAGGTATGGTAACATCAATGAGCAGTTCTTC.

The rearrangement uses TRBV5-1 and TRBJ2-7, with 9 bases fitting TRBD1. CDR3 length: 15 amino acids. V trimming: 2 bases; J trimming: 5 bases; junction bases outside the gene matches: 8. CDR1 is SGHRS and CDR2 is YFSETQ in the germline V gene. This CDR3 is CASSFSGTGNDEQYF. CDR3 DNA: TGCGCCAGCAGCTTTTCCGGGACAGGGAACGACGAGCAGTACTTC. The full variable domain, its missing parts supplied by reference TRBV5-1 and TRBJ2-7, is KAGVTQTPRYLIKTRGQQVTLSCSPISGHRSVSWYQQTPGQGLQFLFEYFSETQRNKGNFPGRFSGRQFSNSRSEMNVSTLELGDSALYLCASSFSGTGNDEQYFGPGTRLTVT.

V is TRBV19 and J is TRBJ2-7; 7 bases line up with TRBD2. In germline, CDR1 is LNHDA, CDR2 SQIVND (reference sequence). V lost 6 bases, J lost 6 bases, and 11 bases stayed unmatched. This CDR3 is built from 14 residues. CDR3 bases: TGTGCCAGTAGCACTGGGGGGGGTGTGGGCGAGCAGTACTTC. Translating gives CASSTGGGVGEQYF.

CDR3 region: CASSPINRGRQSGTEAFF. The CDR3 DNA reads TGTGCCAGTAGCCCCATTAACCGGGGCCGGCAGTCCGGCACTGAAGCTTTCTTT. The chain combines TRBV19 with TRBJ1-1; tentatively, D is TRBD1 (5 bases). The germline V gene encodes CDR1 LNHDA and CDR2 SQIVND (reference sequence). The CDR3 has 18 residues. V dropped 6 bases and J dropped 4 bases, with 27 bases sitting between them.

This clone was seen a few times. This sequence joins TRBV6-5 and TRBJ2-7, with D perhaps matching TRBD1 (6 bases). V lost 7 bases to trimming and J lost 0 bases, with 13 bases between them. Germline CDR1 is MNHEY and CDR2 is SVGAGI. The CDR3 is made up of 14 amino acids. CDR3 sequence reads: CASNPTGSSYEQYF. CDR3 DNA sequence: TGTGCCAGCAACCCCACAGGGAGCTCCTACGAGCAGTACTTC.

The genes are TRBV5-1 and TRBJ2-2; D gene unclear. The length of the CDR3 is 14 residues. With 0 bases removed from V and 6 bases from J, the gap between germline ends came to 9 bases. Germline-derived CDR1 and CDR2 are SGHRS and YFSETQ. CDR3 amino acids: CASSLEYGPGELFF. The CDR3 DNA reads TGCGCCAGCAGCTTGGAGTACGGGCCCGGGGAGCTGTTTTTT.

The chain is built from TRBV7-3 and TRBJ2-1, with D maybe TRBD2 (6 bases). This CDR3 has 15 residues. Germline CDR1 and CDR2: SGHTA and FQGTGA. V shed 2 bases and J shed 7 bases, with 15 bases lying between them. CDR3 sequence: CASSLVSGGGNEQFF. The DNA of the CDR3 is TGTGCCAGCAGCTTAGTCAGCGGAGGAGGGAATGAGCAGTTCTTC. The full variable domain, rest sourced from reference TRBV7-3 and TRBJ2-1, is GAGVSQTPSNKVTEKGKYVELRCDPISGHTALYWYRQSLGQGPEFLIYFQGTGAADDSGLPNDRFFAVRPEGSVSTLKIQRTERGDSAVYLCASSLVSGGGNEQFFGPGTRLTVL.

About this clone itself: A read error may be the cause here, since a much bigger clone is one base away. Within the sample, other DNA sequences also encode this same CDR3. This rearrangement joins TRBV12-3 or TRBV12-4 to TRBJ1-1, with D maybe TRBD1 (5 bases). This CDR3 region has 12 residues. Trimming pared 7 bases from V and 4 bases from J, leaving 10 bases between. The CDR3 DNA reads as TGTGCCAGCACAAGGGGCCCCACTGAAGCTTTCTTT. Residues: CASTRGPTEAFF.

This clone was observed a single time. The chain carries TRBV3-1 (or the pseudogene TRBV3-2) and TRBJ1-5; no clear D. Trimming cost V 4 bases and J 7 bases, with 11 bases left between them. Germline CDR1 and CDR2: LGHDT and YNNKEL (reference sequence). The CDR3 has 13 residues. The CDR3 coding sequence is TGTGCCAGCAGCCGCCAGCTGGGACAGCCCCAGCATTTT. Translated, it gives CASSRQLGQPQHF.

The chain recombines TRBV11-3 with TRBJ2-5; 7 bases map to TRBD2. This CDR3 has 14 amino acids. CDR1 and CDR2 from the germline V gene are SGHNT and YENEEA. With V trimmed by 5 bases and J by 5 bases, 8 bases remained unmatched. Here the CDR3 reads CASSPSAGVETQYF. CDR3 bases: TGTGCCAGCAGCCCCTCGGCGGGGGTTGAGACCCAGTACTTC.

The V gene is TRBV28, the J gene TRBJ2-7; D call uncertain. Trimming shortened V by 5 bases and J by 3 bases, and 11 bases separated the two germline ends. This CDR3 is 13 amino acids long. The V gene's germline CDR1 is MDHEN and CDR2 SYDVKM. The CDR3 coding sequence is TGTGCCAGCAGTATCGGGCCTATCTACGAGCAGTACTTC. This sequence encodes CASSIGPIYEQYF.